This entry lists 22 T cell receptor beta chains sequenced from one sample in a study of CD8+ T cells in alopecia areata. As for treatment: oral pan-JAK inhibitor, 5-10 mg twice daily. Following RNA extraction, reverse transcription yielded cDNA that acted as the sequencing template. Profiled with immunoSEQ multiplex PCR; TCRdb holds only in-frame clones, not every one. This table has about 290,000 clones, about 62% appearing once. The sample consisted of CD4+ T cells sorted from blood, taken at week 24, from a patient treated with tofacitinib. These receptors originate from a human donor with alopecia areata.

CDR3 residues: CASSQGTGLGGYTF. The CDR3 DNA reads TGTGCCAGCAGCCAAGGGACAGGACTAGGAGGCTACACCTTC. V gene TRBV4-2 combines with J gene TRBJ1-2, with 7 bases matching TRBD1. The CDR3 is made up of 14 amino acids. Trimming cost V 1 base and J 8 bases; bases outside gene matches: 7. Germline V gene lookup returns CDR1 LGHNA and CDR2 YNFKEQ.

This clone showed up just a few times. V gene TRBV5-4 combines with J gene TRBJ2-5; 10 bases line up with TRBD2. CDR1 and CDR2 (germline): SGHNT, YYREEE (reference sequence). The V segment lost 6 bases and the J segment 2 bases; nucleotides outside the gene matches: 4. The length of the CDR3 is 14 residues. CDR3 nucleotides: TGTGCCAGCAATAGCGGGGGGTCACAAGAGACCCAGTACTTC. It translates to CASNSGGSQETQYF.

The CDR3 region is CASSVGLASYEQYF. CDR3 DNA sequence: TGTGCCAGCAGCGTGGGACTAGCCTCCTACGAGCAGTACTTC. This sequence joins TRBV9 and TRBJ2-7, with 9 bases matching TRBD2. The length of the CDR3 is 14 residues. J gave up 0 bases and V 2 bases, and 0 bases lay outside the gene matches. The germline V gene encodes CDR1 SGDLS and CDR2 YYNGEE.

This chain uses TRBV18 with TRBJ1-6; D call uncertain. The CDR3 totals 15 residues. Trimming took 6 bases from V and 10 from J, leaving 19 bases between them. CDR1 and CDR2 from the germline V gene are KGHSH and LQKENI. For the CDR3, the DNA is TGTGCCAGCTCGCCCCCCACCGGGGTTCAATCACCCCTCCACTTT. Translating it yields CASSPPTGVQSPLHF.

This chain uses TRBV30 with TRBJ1-2; D not resolved. Per the germline V gene, CDR1 is GTSNPN and CDR2 is SVGIG (reference sequence). Trimming took off 5 bases at V and 4 bases at J, with 8 bases between the two ends. The CDR3 loop spans 11 amino acids. DNA of the CDR3: TGTGCCTGGGATAACGGCTATGGCTACACCTTC. This sequence encodes CAWDNGYGYTF.

The rearrangement links TRBV4-1 to TRBJ1-5; D is unresolved. Germline CDR1 is MGHRA and CDR2 is YSYEKL. The V end lost 0 bases, the J end lost 8 bases, and 11 bases lay between the germline ends. The CDR3 totals 14 residues. CDR3 loop: CASSQDLFGEPQHF. CDR3 nucleotide sequence: TGCGCCAGCAGCCAAGATCTTTTTGGAGAGCCCCAGCATTTT.

V and J are TRBV29-1 and TRBJ2-5; 7 positions match TRBD1. V dropped 4 bases and J dropped 3; count of bases not matched to a gene: 2. The CDR3 is 12 residues long. Per germline, CDR1 SQVTM and CDR2 ANQGSEA. CDR3 region: CSVVTGEETQYF. Here the CDR3 DNA reads TGCAGCGTTGTAACAGGGGAAGAGACCCAGTACTTC.

Remarks on this clone: The same CDR3 arises from other DNA sequences in this sample as well. V and J are TRBV5-1 and TRBJ2-5; D possibly uses TRBD1 or TRBD2 (6 bases each). Looked up from germline, CDR1 is SGHRS and CDR2 is YFSETQ. The V and J ends lost 0 bases and 3 bases respectively, with 9 bases between them. There are 14 residues in the CDR3. CDR3 loop: CASSLAGGEETQYF. CDR3 nucleotide sequence: TGCGCCAGCAGCTTGGCCGGGGGCGAAGAGACCCAGTACTTC.

The V gene is TRBV2, the J gene TRBJ2-5, with unresolved D. CDR1 SNHLY and CDR2 FYNNEI come from the germline V gene. The CDR3 covers 11 residues. Trimming left V 3 bases short and J 4 bases short, with 3 bases between. In DNA form, the CDR3 reads TGTGCCAGCAGTGAGATAGAGACCCAGTACTTC. The encoded protein is CASSEIETQYF. Complete variable domain (other parts from reference TRBV2 and TRBJ2-5): EPEVTQTPSHQVTQMGQEVILRCVPISNHLYFYWYRQILGQKVEFLVSFYNNEISEKSEIFDDQFSVERPDGSNFTLKIRSTKLEDSAMYFCASSEIETQYFGPGTRLLVL.

The chain links TRBV7-9 to TRBJ2-1, with 8 bases matching TRBD1. Looked up from germline, CDR1 is SEHNR and CDR2 is FQNEAQ (reference sequence). The CDR3 contains 14 residues. V lost 9 bases to trimming and J lost 7 bases; unmatched junction nucleotides: 11. For the CDR3, the DNA is TGTGCCAGTTCAACAGGGGGATGGAGTAATGAGCAGTTCTTC. Translated: CASSTGGWSNEQFF.

The chain is built from TRBV11-2 and TRBJ2-6; TRBD1 matches 10 bases. This CDR3 contains 16 residues. V was clipped by 4 bases and J by 3 bases; unmatched bases: 3. Germline V CDR1 and CDR2: SGHAT, FQNNGV. The CDR3 region has the DNA TGTGCCAGCAGCTGGGGGACAGGGGTTGGGGCCAACGTCCTGACTTTC. It encodes CASSWGTGVGANVLTF.

The chain joins TRBV27 to TRBJ1-5; unclear D gene. Trimming removed 3 bases at V and 0 bases at J, with 12 bases between. Per the germline V gene, CDR1 is MNHEY and CDR2 is SMNVEV (reference sequence). There are 16 residues in the CDR3. The CDR3 nucleotides are TGTGCCAGCAGTTTGTACGGCTCATTTAGCAATCAGCCCCAGCATTTT. Translating it yields CASSLYGSFSNQPQHF.

This clone was seen only a few times. This sequence joins TRBV25-1 and TRBJ1-6; TRBD1 might be the D (5 bases). This CDR3 has 16 amino acids. Germline lookup yields CDR1 MGHDK and CDR2 SYGVNS. The V and J ends lost 0 bases and 7 bases respectively, with 13 bases between them. The CDR3 region is CASSEYPAGENSPLHF. DNA for the CDR3: TGTGCCAGCAGTGAATACCCGGCGGGGGAGAATTCACCCCTCCACTTT.

This clone showed up just a few times. Other DNA sequences in this specimen translate into the identical CDR3. The chain carries TRBV5-1 and TRBJ2-5; a weak D match, TRBD2 (5 bases). V shed 0 bases and J shed 5 bases, with 5 bases lying between them. Germline loops: CDR1 SGHRS, CDR2 YFSETQ. The length of the CDR3 is 12 residues. CDR3 in amino acids: CASSLGRETQYF. CDR3 bases: TGCGCCAGCAGCTTGGGGAGGGAGACCCAGTACTTC.

This clone was observed a few times. The chain carries TRBV4-3 and TRBJ1-3, with a tentative D call TRBD1 (6 bases). The ends were cut back, 1 base at V and 6 bases at J, with 16 bases in the middle. Germline CDR1 is LGHNA and CDR2 is YSLEER. The CDR3 is 16 amino acids. This CDR3 is CASSQGRGRGQNTIYF. DNA of the CDR3: TGCGCCAGCAGCCAAGGCCGGGGCAGGGGACAAAACACCATATATTTT.

This chain uses TRBV5-1 with TRBJ1-6; D remains unclear. The CDR3 totals 13 residues. Looked up from germline, CDR1 is SGHRS and CDR2 is YFSETQ. Trimming took off 5 bases at V and 5 bases at J, with 8 bases between the two ends. The CDR3 region is CASSTKDNSPLHF. Written as DNA, the CDR3 is TGCGCCAGCAGTACGAAGGATAATTCACCCCTCCACTTT.

This chain links TRBV18 with TRBJ2-3; D remains ambiguous. The CDR3 runs to 12 residues. V gave up 8 bases and J gave up 4 bases, with 10 bases separating them. Germline CDR1 reads KGHSH; CDR2 reads LQKENI. The CDR3 nucleotides are TGTGCCAGCGCGCGAGAGGCAGATACGCAGTATTTT. Protein product: CASAREADTQYF.

This chain uses TRBV28 with TRBJ1-2; weak D call: TRBD1 (6 bases). This CDR3 has 13 amino acids. V lost 4 bases to trimming and J lost 8 bases, with 14 bases between them. The V gene's germline CDR1 is MDHEN and CDR2 SYDVKM. The CDR3 DNA reads TGTGCCAGCAGTTATCAACAGGGTCCCGGCTACACCTTC. Its translation is CASSYQQGPGYTF.

Notes on this clone: The limits of the CDR3 on the DNA are not certain, so only TCRdb's listed CDR3 is given. The chain is built from TRBV5-1 and TRBJ1-1. The CDR3 contains 16 residues when both ends are counted. The germline V gene has CDR1 SGHRS and CDR2 YFSETQ. This CDR3 is CASSLAEVAIGTEAFF.

Only a few counts were recorded for this clone. The CDR3: CASSLIGLASTDTQYF. The CDR3 DNA sequence: TGTGCCAGCAGTTTAATCGGGCTAGCTTCCACAGATACGCAGTATTTT. The chain has TRBV28 and TRBJ2-3, with D perhaps TRBD2 (5 bases). This CDR3 comprises 16 residues. V lost 2 bases and J 2 bases, leaving 14 bases between the germline ends. Looked up from germline, CDR1 is MDHEN and CDR2 is SYDVKM.

This clone has more than one count but fewer than ten. The chain has TRBV30 and TRBJ2-7, with 7 bases that match TRBD1. Germline CDR1 reads GTSNPN; CDR2 reads SVGIG (reference sequence). This CDR3 region has 13 residues. The V segment lost 5 bases and the J segment 1 base; nucleotides outside the gene matches: 5. CDR3 DNA sequence: TGTGCCTGGGACTCGGGACAGTCCTACGAGCAGTACTTC. Translating gives CAWDSGQSYEQYF.

The rearrangement uses TRBV28 and TRBJ1-2; the match to TRBD1 covers 9 bases. CDR1 is MDHEN and CDR2 is SYDVKM in the germline V gene. This CDR3 is 15 amino acids long. Trimming removed 4 bases from V and 5 bases from J; junction bases left unmatched: 8. For the CDR3, the DNA is TGTGCCAGCAGTTCCTTACAGGGGGCGAGGTATGGCTACACCTTC. This translates into CASSSLQGARYGYTF.